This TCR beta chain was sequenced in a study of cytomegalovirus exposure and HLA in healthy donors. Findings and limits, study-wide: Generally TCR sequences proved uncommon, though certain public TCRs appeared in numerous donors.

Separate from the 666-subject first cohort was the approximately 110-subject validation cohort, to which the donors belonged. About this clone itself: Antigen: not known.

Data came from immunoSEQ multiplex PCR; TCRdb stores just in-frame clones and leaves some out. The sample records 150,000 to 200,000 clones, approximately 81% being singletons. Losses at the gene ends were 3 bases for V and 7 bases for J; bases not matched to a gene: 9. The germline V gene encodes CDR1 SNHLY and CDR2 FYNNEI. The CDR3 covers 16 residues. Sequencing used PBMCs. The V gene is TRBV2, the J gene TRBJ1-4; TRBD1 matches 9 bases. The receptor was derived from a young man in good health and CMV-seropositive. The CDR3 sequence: CASSENTGGSGEKLFF. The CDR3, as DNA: TGTGCCAGCAGTGAGAATACAGGGGGCTCAGGTGAAAAACTGTTTTTT.